This T cell receptor (beta chain) was sequenced during a study of shared clonotypes between healthy human individuals. Across the whole study: Donors were a couple of women and a few men aged 18 to 49. Per donor, three plates held CD4 naive cells, three held CD4 memory, two held CD8 naive and one held CD8 memory.

Regarding the study as a whole: Relative to their counterparts shared across all four donors, non-shared clonotypes exhibited diminished generation probabilities. A few donors had roughly 5.2% of their naive CD4 clonotypes in common.

The protocol was immunoSEQ multiplex PCR, while the TCRdb copy is restricted to in-frame clones and leaves out a portion. The sample has fewer than 2.5 million clones, 80% to 95% seen once. Details on this clone: Its target is unknown.

This receptor was taken from a man between 18 and 29 years old in good health. Some clones in this sample may be carry-over from other donors' samples. The sample was naive CD4+ T cells from PBMCs. Subset noted: CD45RA+ positively selected.

For the CDR3, the DNA is TGTGCCAGCAGCTTAATCCCCGGGGAGCTGTTTTTT. It specifies CASSLIPGELFF. The chain recombines TRBV11-2 with TRBJ2-2; D uncertain. Trimming stripped 2 bases from V and 6 bases from J, with 4 bases between. The CDR3 has 12 amino acids. Germline V gene data show CDR1 as SGHAT and CDR2 as FQNNGV.